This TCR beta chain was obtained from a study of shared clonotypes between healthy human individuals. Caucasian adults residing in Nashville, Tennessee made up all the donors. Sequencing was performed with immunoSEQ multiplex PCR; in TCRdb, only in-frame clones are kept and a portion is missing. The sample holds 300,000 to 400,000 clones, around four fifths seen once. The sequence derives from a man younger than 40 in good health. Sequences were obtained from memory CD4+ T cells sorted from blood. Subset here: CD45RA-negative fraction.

The CDR3 sequence: CASSTSGREAKNIQYF. The CDR3 DNA follows: TGTGCCAGCTCGACTAGCGGGAGGGAAGCCAAAAACATTCAGTACTTC. V and J are TRBV18 and TRBJ2-4, with TRBD2 identical over 14 bases. Unmatched junction bases numbered 1, after V lost 6 bases and J lost 0 bases. The CDR3 has 16 residues. Germline CDR1 KGHSH, CDR2 LQKENI.